This TCR beta chain emerged from a study of T-cell reconstitution after alpha-beta-depleted transplantation in children. Molecular barcoding with unique molecular identifiers was used for the TCRbeta library. TCRdb called the PCR reads again in MiXCR, with one record for every CDR3 protein. The data show 200,000 to 250,000 distinct CDR3 sequences, with more than 20% seen just once and roughly 2.6% held by the top ten. This clonotype was seen at least ten times. As yet, its antigen is unknown. Study conclusions and caveats: Two months or so post-transplant, alpha-beta T cells reportedly derived from several hundred expanded graft clones. Surviving recipient cells, namely T cells and thymic progenitors, were the source of high day-60 TCRbeta diversity in some patients.

Trimming took 0 bases from V and 0 from J, leaving 9 bases between them. The CDR3 consists of 14 residues. Germline loops: CDR1 DFQATT, CDR2 SNEGSKA (reference sequence). The TCR sequence derives from a girl aged 2 to 10 with Fanconi anemia, due to receive a stem cell transplant. The chain joins TRBV20-1 to TRBJ2-7; D is undetermined. Source: PBMCs, taken before TCRalphabeta/CD19-depleted stem cell transplant. The DNA for the CDR3 is TGCAGTGCTAGAGATCTCCCAGTCTCCTACGAGCAGTACTTC. It yields the protein CSARDLPVSYEQYF.